Following are 2 T cell receptor beta chains from one sample sequenced in a study of regulatory T cells in long-lasting Graves disease. Through Arm-PCR of CDR3 regions and iRepertoire HTBI primers, TCR beta libraries were built. In TCRdb, the multiplex PCR reads were re-called with MiXCR into one record per CDR3 protein. Among roughly 700,000 distinct CDR3 sequences, around 30% were seen once, and the ten largest hold 40% to 55%. Time point indicated: persistent/refractory GD, antithyroid drugs over 5 years with positive TRAb. Following extraction of RNA from PBMCs, that RNA was used to make the TCR library. The source material was peripheral blood mononuclear cells (PBMCs), sampled when the disease was refractory, from a patient treated with antithyroid drugs. The receptor set was obtained from a female donor with Graves disease.

This chain's CDR3 is CASGARGTGRYEQYF. In DNA, the CDR3 is TGTGCCAGCGGTGCCAGAGGGACAGGTCGATACGAGCAGTACTTC. This chain links TRBV12-3 or TRBV12-4 with TRBJ2-7; 8 bases map to TRBD1. CDR3 length equals 15 residues. Unmatched junction bases numbered 13, after V lost 8 bases and J lost 4 bases.

The J gene is TRBJ2-7, the V gene TRBV6-2 or TRBV6-3, with a possible D match to TRBD1 (6 bases). V was trimmed by 6 bases and J by 4 bases, leaving 28 bases between them. In germline, CDR1 is MNHEY, CDR2 SVGEGT. The CDR3 runs to 18 residues. This CDR3 is CASSQTGGSPSSRYEQYF. In DNA, the CDR3 is TGTGCCAGCAGCCAGACAGGAGGTTCCCCCTCATCGAGGTACGAGCAGTACTTC.